The clone carrying this TCR beta chain has a handful of counts. Its antigen is not identified. CDR1 and CDR2 (germline): SEHNR, FQNEAQ (reference sequence). CDR3 length equals 15 residues. V lost 3 bases to trimming and J lost 4 bases, with 15 bases between them. This record belongs to a study of regulatory T cells in long-lasting Graves disease. Across the whole study: Over 5 years of antithyroid drugs plus positive TSH receptor antibodies defined persistent Graves' disease. Overall study results and limits: Among persistent patients, a larger number of public clonotypes were shared (around 2,700) than among newly diagnosed patients (about 1,000).

Regarding time point: persistent/refractory GD, antithyroid drugs over 5 years with positive TRAb. PBMC RNA was the source of the TCR library. All patients originated from an endocrinology department located in Xi'an, China. The TCR beta library used iRepertoire HTBI primers with Arm-PCR amplification of CDR3. Each CDR3 protein is one row after TCRdb ran MiXCR on the multiplex PCR reads. Here the sample spans hundreds of thousands of distinct CDR3 sequences, roughly a fifth being singletons. Sequenced here: peripheral blood mononuclear cells (PBMCs), sampled when the disease was refractory, from a patient treated with antithyroid drugs. The origin of this receptor is a female donor with Graves disease. The chain uses TRBV7-9 and TRBJ2-5, with D possibly matching TRBD1 (5 bases). The CDR3 DNA reads as TGTGCCAGCAGCTTTTGGGGCCAGGGCACAGAGACCCAGTACTTC. This sequence encodes CASSFWGQGTETQYF.